One and the same sample provided the 14 T cell receptor beta chains below, sequenced in a study of radiotherapy plus CTLA-4 blockade in lung cancer. Some clones are missing from TCRdb's copy, which holds only in-frame ones; the method was immunoSEQ multiplex PCR. The repertoire holds more than 55,000 clones, with over 65% as singletons. Sequenced material: peripheral blood, taken from a patient treated with radiotherapy plus ipilimumab. The receptors were sampled from a human donor with non-small cell lung cancer who had a partial response to radiotherapy plus ipilimumab.

The chain is built from TRBV6-1 and TRBJ2-5; TRBD1 aligns across 7 bases. Trimming at V came to 5 bases and at J to 4 bases, leaving 10 bases not matched to a gene. This CDR3 contains 15 residues. Germline CDR1 MNHNS, CDR2 SASEGT. The CDR3 here is CASSNHRGSGETQYF. In DNA form, the CDR3 reads TGTGCCAGCAGTAACCACAGGGGAAGTGGAGAGACCCAGTACTTC.

The rearrangement links TRBV4-1 to TRBJ2-2; D possibly corresponds to TRBD1 (5 bases). This CDR3 contains 15 residues. V lost 4 bases and J lost 3, with 12 bases in between. Germline assignment: CDR1 MGHRA and CDR2 YSYEKL. The CDR3, as DNA: TGCGCCAGCAGCCTTGGGGCCGTTCACACCGGGGAGCTGTTTTTT. Translating gives CASSLGAVHTGELFF.

The chain recombines TRBV10-1 with TRBJ2-1, with 7 bases aligning to TRBD1. This CDR3 is built from 13 residues. The germline gives CDR1 WNHNN, CDR2 SYGVQD (reference sequence). The V segment lost 5 bases and the J segment 4 bases; nucleotides outside the gene matches: 2. CDR3 nucleotides: TGCGCCAGCAGTAGGACAGGATACAATGAGCAGTTCTTC. It yields the protein CASSRTGYNEQFF.

This chain connects TRBV9 to TRBJ2-7; 11 bases map to TRBD2. Germline lookup yields CDR1 SGDLS and CDR2 YYNGEE. With 2 bases clipped from V and 3 bases from J, the junction kept 7 bases outside the gene matches. The CDR3 totals 16 residues. This chain's CDR3 is CASSVGIGTSGYEQYF. CDR3 in DNA: TGTGCCAGCAGCGTCGGTATAGGGACTAGCGGCTACGAGCAGTACTTC.

This clone was seen a handful of times. This chain joins TRBV11-1 and TRBJ2-1; 8 nucleotides agree with TRBD1. Germline CDR1 and CDR2: SGHAT and FQDESV (reference sequence). Trimming at V came to 5 bases and at J to 8 bases, leaving 14 bases not matched to a gene. This CDR3 has 16 amino acids. This CDR3 reads CASSVAGGAIIYEQFF. The CDR3 coding sequence is TGTGCCAGCAGCGTTGCAGGGGGCGCGATAATCTATGAGCAGTTCTTC.

The rearrangement uses TRBV7-8 and TRBJ1-3, with a tentative D call TRBD1 (6 bases). Germline assignment: CDR1 SGHVS and CDR2 FQNEAQ. The CDR3 loop spans 16 amino acids. V dropped 1 base and J dropped 1 base, with 11 bases sitting between them. CDR3 residues: CASSLDAGASGNTIYF. In DNA form, the CDR3 reads TGTGCCAGCAGCTTAGACGCAGGGGCTTCTGGAAACACCATATATTTT. Based on the CDR3 plus reference TRBV7-8 and TRBJ1-3, the full variable domain is GAGVSQSPRYKVAKRGQDVALRCDPISGHVSLFWYQQALGQGPEFLTYFQNEAQLDKSGLPSDRFFAERPEGSVSTLKIQRTQQEDSAVYLCASSLDAGASGNTIYFGEGSWLTVV.

This chain connects TRBV5-6 to TRBJ2-2, with 8 bases fitting TRBD2. With V trimmed by 2 bases and J by 4 bases, 4 bases remained unmatched. The CDR3 length is 15 residues. The germline V gene has CDR1 SGHDT and CDR2 YYEEEE. The CDR3, as DNA: TGTGCCAGCAGCTTTGGGACTAGTAGCACCGGGGAGCTGTTTTTT. Its protein product is CASSFGTSSTGELFF.

The chain combines TRBV19 with TRBJ2-7; the match to TRBD1 covers 8 bases. Germline-derived CDR1 and CDR2 are LNHDA and SQIVND (reference sequence). The ends lost 3 bases at V and 5 bases at J; junction bases unmatched: 9. CDR3 length equals 15 residues. This CDR3 reads CASSIGRGRRDEQYF. Written as DNA, the CDR3 is TGTGCCAGTAGTATCGGCAGGGGGCGCAGGGACGAGCAGTACTTC.

The chain's CDR3 is CASSLGGGADTQYF. CDR3 nucleotide sequence: TGTGCCAGCAGCTTAGGCGGGGGGGCAGATACGCAGTATTTT. The rearrangement joins TRBV13 to TRBJ2-3; 8 positions match TRBD2. V shed 0 bases and J 4 bases; nucleotides not matched to a gene: 0. CDR1 is PRHDT, CDR2 FYEKMQ, per germline (reference sequence). The CDR3 spans 14 residues.

The V call is TRBV6-6, the J call TRBJ1-3; a weak D match, TRBD1 (6 bases). Germline V gives CDR1 MNHNY, CDR2 SVGAGI (reference sequence). Trimming stripped 5 bases from V and 2 bases from J, with 10 bases between. This CDR3 has 14 residues. The CDR3 DNA reads TGTGCCAGCAGTGGAACAGGGACTGGAAACACCATATATTTT. As protein: CASSGTGTGNTIYF.

V and J are TRBV29-1 and TRBJ2-7, with D possibly matching TRBD2 (6 bases). The CDR3 contains 12 residues. V was cut by 6 bases and J by 6 bases, with 15 bases left in between. Looked up from germline, CDR1 is SQVTM and CDR2 is ANQGSEA. The CDR3 region has the DNA TGCAGCGTCGGGACTGGATCCGCCGAGCAGTACTTC. Encoded protein: CSVGTGSAEQYF.

This clone turned up a few times. CDR3 coding DNA: TGTGCCAGCAGCTTAAACCCAGGGCGAAATGGCTACACCTTC. As protein: CASSLNPGRNGYTF. V and J are TRBV7-3 and TRBJ1-2; maybe TRBD1 (5 bases). Germline V gene sequence: CDR1 SGHTA, CDR2 FQGTGA. The length of the CDR3 is 14 residues. V gave up 1 base and J gave up 6 bases, with 12 bases separating them.

The chain employs TRBV29-1 and TRBJ2-7; D is possibly TRBD1 (6 bases). Germline-derived CDR1 and CDR2 are SQVTM and ANQGSEA. The CDR3 has 12 residues. V was trimmed by 8 bases and J by 5 bases, leaving 16 bases between them. The CDR3 here is CSISDRLHEQYF. The CDR3, as DNA: TGCAGCATCTCCGACAGGCTCCACGAGCAGTACTTC.

V usage is TRBV12-5 and J usage is TRBJ2-3; 9 bases fit TRBD2. Trimming at V came to 0 bases and at J to 4 bases, leaving 5 bases not matched to a gene. The CDR3 length is 16 residues. Germline values: CDR1 LGHNT, CDR2 FRNRAP. The CDR3 region is CASGLVVAGVPDTQYF. The CDR3 DNA reads TGTGCTAGTGGTTTGGTAGTAGCGGGGGTCCCAGATACGCAGTATTTT.